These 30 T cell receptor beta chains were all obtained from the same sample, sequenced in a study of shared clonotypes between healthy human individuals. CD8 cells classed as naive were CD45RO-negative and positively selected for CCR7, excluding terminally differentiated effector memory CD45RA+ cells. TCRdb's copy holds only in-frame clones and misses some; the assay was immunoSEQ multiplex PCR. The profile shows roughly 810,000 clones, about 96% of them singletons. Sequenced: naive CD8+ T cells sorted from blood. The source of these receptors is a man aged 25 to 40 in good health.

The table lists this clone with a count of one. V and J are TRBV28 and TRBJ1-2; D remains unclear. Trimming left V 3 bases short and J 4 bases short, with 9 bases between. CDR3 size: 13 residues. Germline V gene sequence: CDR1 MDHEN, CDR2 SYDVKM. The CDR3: CASSLLASYGYTF. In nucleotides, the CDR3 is TGTGCCAGCAGTTTGTTGGCAAGCTATGGCTACACCTTC.

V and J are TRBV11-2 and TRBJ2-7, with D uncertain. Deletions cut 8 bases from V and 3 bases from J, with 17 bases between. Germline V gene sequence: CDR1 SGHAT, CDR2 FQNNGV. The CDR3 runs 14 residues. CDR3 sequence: CASFDGLQSYEQYF. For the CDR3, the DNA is TGTGCCAGCTTCGACGGCCTGCAGAGCTACGAGCAGTACTTC.

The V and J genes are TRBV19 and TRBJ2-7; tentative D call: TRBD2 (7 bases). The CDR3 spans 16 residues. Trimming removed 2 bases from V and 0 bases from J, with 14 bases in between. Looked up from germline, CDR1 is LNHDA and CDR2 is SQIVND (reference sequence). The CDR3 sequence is CASSIQGRGRSYEQYF. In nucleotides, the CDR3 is TGTGCCAGTAGTATACAGGGGAGGGGACGCTCCTACGAGCAGTACTTC.

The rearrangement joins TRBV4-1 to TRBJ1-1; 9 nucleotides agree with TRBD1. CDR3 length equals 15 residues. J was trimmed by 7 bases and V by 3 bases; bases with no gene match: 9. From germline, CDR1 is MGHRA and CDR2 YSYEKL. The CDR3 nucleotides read TGCGCCAGCAGCCACAGACAACAGGGGGCAAGTGAAGCTTTCTTT. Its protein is CASSHRQQGASEAFF.

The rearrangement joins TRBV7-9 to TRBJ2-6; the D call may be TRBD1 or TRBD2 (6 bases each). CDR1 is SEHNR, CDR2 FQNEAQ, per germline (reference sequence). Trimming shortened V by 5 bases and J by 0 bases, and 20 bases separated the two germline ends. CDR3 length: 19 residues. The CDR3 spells CASSLTGGRLRSGANVLTF. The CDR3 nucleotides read TGTGCCAGCAGCCTCACCGGGGGCCGTCTCCGCTCTGGGGCCAACGTCCTGACTTTC.

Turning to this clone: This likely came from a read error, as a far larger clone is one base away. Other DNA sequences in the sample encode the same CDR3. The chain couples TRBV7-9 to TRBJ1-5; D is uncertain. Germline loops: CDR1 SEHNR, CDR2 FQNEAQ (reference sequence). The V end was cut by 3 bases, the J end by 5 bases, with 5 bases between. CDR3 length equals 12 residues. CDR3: CASSFLDQPQHF. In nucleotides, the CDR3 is TGTGCCAGCAGCTTTCTGGATCAGCCCCAGCATTTT.

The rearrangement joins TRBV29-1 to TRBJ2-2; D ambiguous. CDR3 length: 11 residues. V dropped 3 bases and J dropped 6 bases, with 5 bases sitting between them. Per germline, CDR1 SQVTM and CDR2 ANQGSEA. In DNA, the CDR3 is TGCAGCGTTGACCATGCCGGGGAGCTGTTTTTT. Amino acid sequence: CSVDHAGELFF.

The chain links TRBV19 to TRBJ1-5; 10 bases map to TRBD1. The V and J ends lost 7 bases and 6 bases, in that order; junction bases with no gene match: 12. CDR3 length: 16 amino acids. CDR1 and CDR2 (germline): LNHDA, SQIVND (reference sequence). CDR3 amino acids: CASTNDRDRGFQPQHF. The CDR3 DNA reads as TGTGCCAGTACTAATGACCGGGACAGGGGATTTCAGCCCCAGCATTTT.

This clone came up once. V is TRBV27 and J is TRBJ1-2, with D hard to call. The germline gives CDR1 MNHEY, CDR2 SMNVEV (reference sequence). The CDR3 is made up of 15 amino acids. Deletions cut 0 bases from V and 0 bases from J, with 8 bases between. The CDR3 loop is CASSLSGPANYGYTF. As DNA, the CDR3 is TGTGCCAGCAGTTTATCAGGGCCAGCTAACTATGGCTACACCTTC.

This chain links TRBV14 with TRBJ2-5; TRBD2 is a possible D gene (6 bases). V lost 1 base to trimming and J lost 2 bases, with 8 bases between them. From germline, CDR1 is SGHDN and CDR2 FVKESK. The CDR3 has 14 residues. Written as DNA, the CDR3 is TGTGCCAGCAGCCAAGCCGGGACTCAAGAGACCCAGTACTTC. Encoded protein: CASSQAGTQETQYF. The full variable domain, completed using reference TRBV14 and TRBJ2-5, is EAGVTQFPSHSVIEKGQTVTLRCDPISGHDNLYWYRRVMGKEIKFLLHFVKESKQDESGMPNNRFLAERTGGTYSTLKVQPAELEDSGVYFCASSQAGTQETQYFGPGTRLLVL.

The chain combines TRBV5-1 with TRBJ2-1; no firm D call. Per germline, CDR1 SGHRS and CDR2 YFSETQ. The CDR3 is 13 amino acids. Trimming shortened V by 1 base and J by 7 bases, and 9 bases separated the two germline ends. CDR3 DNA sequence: TGCGCCAGCAGCTTGAAAACAATTAATGAGCAGTTCTTC. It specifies CASSLKTINEQFF.

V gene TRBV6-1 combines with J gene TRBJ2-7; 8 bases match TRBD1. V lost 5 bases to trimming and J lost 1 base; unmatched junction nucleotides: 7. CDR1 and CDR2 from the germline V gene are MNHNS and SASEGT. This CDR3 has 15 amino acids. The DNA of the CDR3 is TGTGCCAGCAGTCCCGTAGACAGGGGATCCTACGAGCAGTACTTC. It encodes CASSPVDRGSYEQYF.

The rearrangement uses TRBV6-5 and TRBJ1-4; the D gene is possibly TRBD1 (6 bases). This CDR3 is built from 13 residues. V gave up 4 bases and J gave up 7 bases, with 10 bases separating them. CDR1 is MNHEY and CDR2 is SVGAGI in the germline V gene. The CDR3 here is CASSLQGSEKLFF. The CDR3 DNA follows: TGTGCCAGCAGTTTACAGGGCTCTGAAAAACTGTTTTTT.

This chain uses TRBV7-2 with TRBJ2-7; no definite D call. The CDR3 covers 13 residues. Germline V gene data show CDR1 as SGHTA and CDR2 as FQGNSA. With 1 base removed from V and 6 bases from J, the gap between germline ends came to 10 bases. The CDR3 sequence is CASSLELRFEQYF. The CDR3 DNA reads TGTGCCAGCAGCTTAGAATTGAGGTTCGAGCAGTACTTC.

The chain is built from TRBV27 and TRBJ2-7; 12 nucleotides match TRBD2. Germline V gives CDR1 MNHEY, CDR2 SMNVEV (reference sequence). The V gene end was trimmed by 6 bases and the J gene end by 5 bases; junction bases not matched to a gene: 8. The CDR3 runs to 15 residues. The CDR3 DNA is TGTGCCAGCAGATCGGGACTAGCGGGCGTTAACGAGCAGTACTTC. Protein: CASRSGLAGVNEQYF.

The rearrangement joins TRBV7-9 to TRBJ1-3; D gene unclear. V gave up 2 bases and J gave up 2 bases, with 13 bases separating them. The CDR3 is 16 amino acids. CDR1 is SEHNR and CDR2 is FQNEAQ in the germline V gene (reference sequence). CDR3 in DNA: TGTGCCAGCAGCTTAAGGACGGGGAATCCTGGAAACACCATATATTTT. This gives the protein CASSLRTGNPGNTIYF.

The CDR3 nucleotides are TGTGCCACCAGCAGAGGGGACCCCAGCTCTGGAAACACCATATATTTT. Encoded protein: CATSRGDPSSGNTIYF. The chain has TRBV15 and TRBJ1-3; TRBD1 is a possible D gene (5 bases). Trimming left V 1 base short and J 0 bases short, with 10 bases between. The CDR3 spans 16 residues. CDR1 and CDR2 (germline): LNHNV, YYDKDF (reference sequence).

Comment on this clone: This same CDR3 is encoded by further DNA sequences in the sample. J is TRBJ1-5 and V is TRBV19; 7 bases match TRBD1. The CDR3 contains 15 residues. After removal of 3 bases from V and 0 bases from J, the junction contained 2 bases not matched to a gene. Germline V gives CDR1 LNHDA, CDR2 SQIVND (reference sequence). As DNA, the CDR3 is TGTGCCAGTAGTATGACAGGGTATAGCAATCAGCCCCAGCATTTT. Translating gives CASSMTGYSNQPQHF.

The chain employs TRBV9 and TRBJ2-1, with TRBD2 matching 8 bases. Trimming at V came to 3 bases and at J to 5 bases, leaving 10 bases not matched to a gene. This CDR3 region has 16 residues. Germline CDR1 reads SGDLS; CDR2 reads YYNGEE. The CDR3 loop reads CASSAYVSSGHNEQFF. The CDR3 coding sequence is TGTGCCAGCAGCGCTTACGTATCTAGCGGGCACAATGAGCAGTTCTTC.

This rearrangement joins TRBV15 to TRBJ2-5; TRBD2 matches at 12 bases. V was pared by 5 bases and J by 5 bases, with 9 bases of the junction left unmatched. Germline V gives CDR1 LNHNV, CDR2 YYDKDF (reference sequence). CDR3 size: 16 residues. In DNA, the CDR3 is TGTGCCACCAGCCGAATACTAGCGGGAGGTGCTGAGACCCAGTACTTC. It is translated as CATSRILAGGAETQYF.

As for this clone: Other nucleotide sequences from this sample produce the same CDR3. In DNA form, the CDR3 reads TGTGCCAGCAGCCTAGAACTCTATGAGCAGTACTTC. Its protein is CASSLELYEQYF. J is TRBJ2-7 and V is TRBV7-9; no definite D call. This CDR3 spans 12 amino acids. The V gene lost 5 bases and the J gene lost 7 bases, with 12 bases spanning the gap. Per the germline V gene, CDR1 is SEHNR and CDR2 is FQNEAQ (reference sequence).

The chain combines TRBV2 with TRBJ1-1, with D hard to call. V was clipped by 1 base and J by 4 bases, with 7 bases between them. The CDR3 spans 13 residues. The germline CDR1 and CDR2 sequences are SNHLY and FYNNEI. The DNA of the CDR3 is TGTGCCAGCAGTGAAGGGGTAAGCACTGAAGCTTTCTTT. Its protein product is CASSEGVSTEAFF.

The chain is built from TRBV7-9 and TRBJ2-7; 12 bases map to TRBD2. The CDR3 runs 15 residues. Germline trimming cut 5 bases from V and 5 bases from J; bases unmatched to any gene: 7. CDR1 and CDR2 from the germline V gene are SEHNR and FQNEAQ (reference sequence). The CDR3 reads CASSKGLAGKNEQYF. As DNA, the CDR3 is TGTGCCAGCAGCAAAGGACTAGCGGGAAAAAACGAGCAGTACTTC.

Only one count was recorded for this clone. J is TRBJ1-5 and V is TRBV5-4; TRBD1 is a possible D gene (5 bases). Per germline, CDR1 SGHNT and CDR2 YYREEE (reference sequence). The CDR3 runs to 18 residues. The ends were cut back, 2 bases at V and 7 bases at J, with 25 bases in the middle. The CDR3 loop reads CASSFSGTGILRKQPQHF. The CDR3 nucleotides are TGTGCCAGCAGCTTTTCCGGGACGGGGATTTTGCGGAAGCAGCCCCAGCATTTT.

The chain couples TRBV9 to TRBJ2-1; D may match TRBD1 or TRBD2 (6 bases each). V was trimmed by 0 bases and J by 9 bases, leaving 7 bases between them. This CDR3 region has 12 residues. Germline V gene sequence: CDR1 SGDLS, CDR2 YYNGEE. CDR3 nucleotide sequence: TGTGCCAGCAGCGTAGGGGGGGCTGAGCAGTTCTTC. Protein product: CASSVGGAEQFF.

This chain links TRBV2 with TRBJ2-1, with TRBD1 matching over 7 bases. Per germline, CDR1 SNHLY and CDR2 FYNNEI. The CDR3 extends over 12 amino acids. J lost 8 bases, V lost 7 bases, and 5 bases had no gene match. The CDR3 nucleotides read TGTGCCAGCACCGGACAGGTCGATGAGCAGTTCTTC. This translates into CASTGQVDEQFF.

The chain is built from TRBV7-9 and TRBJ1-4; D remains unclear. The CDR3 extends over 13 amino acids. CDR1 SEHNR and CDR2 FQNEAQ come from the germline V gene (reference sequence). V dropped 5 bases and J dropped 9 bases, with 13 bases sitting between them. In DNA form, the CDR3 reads TGTGCCAGCAGCCCGGGCGCCGGAAAAAAACTGTTTTTT. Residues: CASSPGAGKKLFF.

CDR3 DNA sequence: TGTGCCAGCAGCTTAGGGGACAGGGCTTTCGATGAGCAGTTCTTC. This sequence encodes CASSLGDRAFDEQFF. The J gene is TRBJ2-1, the V gene TRBV11-2; 9 nucleotides agree with TRBD1. CDR3 length: 15 residues. The germline V gene encodes CDR1 SGHAT and CDR2 FQNNGV. The V gene end was trimmed by 1 base and the J gene end by 8 bases; junction bases not matched to a gene: 6.

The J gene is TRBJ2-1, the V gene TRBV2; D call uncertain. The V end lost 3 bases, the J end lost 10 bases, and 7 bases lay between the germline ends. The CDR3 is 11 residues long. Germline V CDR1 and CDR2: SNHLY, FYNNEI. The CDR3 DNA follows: TGTGCCAGCAGTGAGGTCAGAGAGCAGTTCTTC. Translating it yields CASSEVREQFF.

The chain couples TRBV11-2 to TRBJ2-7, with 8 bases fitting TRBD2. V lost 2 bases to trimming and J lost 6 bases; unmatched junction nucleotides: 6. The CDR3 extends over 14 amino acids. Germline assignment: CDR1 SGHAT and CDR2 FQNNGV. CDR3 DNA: TGTGCCAGCAGCTTACAGCGGGAGAAAGCCGAGCAGTACTTC. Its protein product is CASSLQREKAEQYF.